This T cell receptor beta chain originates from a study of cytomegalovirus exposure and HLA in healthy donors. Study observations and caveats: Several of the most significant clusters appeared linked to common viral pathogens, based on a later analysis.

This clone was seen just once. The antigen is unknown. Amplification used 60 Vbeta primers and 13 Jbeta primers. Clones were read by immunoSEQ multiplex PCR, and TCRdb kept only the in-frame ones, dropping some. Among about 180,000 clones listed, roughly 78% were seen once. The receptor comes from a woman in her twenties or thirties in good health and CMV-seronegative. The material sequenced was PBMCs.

The CDR3 sequence: CASSIGQGAQEQYF. The CDR3 DNA sequence: TGTGCCAGCAGCATCGGACAGGGGGCGCAAGAGCAGTACTTC. V gene TRBV5-6 combines with J gene TRBJ2-7; 11 bases match TRBD1. The V segment lost 4 bases and the J segment 7 bases; nucleotides outside the gene matches: 7. The CDR3 spans 14 residues. Germline V gives CDR1 SGHDT, CDR2 YYEEEE.